This entry features one TCR beta chain sequence. Once RNA had been extracted, it was reverse transcribed into cDNA to act as the sequencing template. Repertoires were generated with immunoSEQ multiplex PCR, while TCRdb's copy carries only in-frame clones and drops some. Seen here are 100,000 to 150,000 clones, around 58% observed once, and the top ten hold 25% to 35%. Noted treatment: oral pan-JAK inhibitor, 5-10 mg twice daily. Peripheral blood samples and lesional scalp punch biopsies were obtained from alopecia areata patients. This record belongs to a study of CD8+ T cells in alopecia areata. Study-level background: Treated patients' severity was scored by percentage of affected scalp area.

With 7 bases removed from V and 2 bases from J, the gap between germline ends came to 15 bases. Per the germline V gene, CDR1 is GTSNPN and CDR2 is SVGIG (reference sequence). The CDR3 extends over 13 amino acids. The source was CD8+ T cells sorted from blood, collected at week 4, from a patient treated with tofacitinib. This sequence was found in a human donor with alopecia areata. The chain couples TRBV30 to TRBJ2-7, with a weak D call TRBD2 (5 bases). The CDR3 DNA reads as TGTGCCTCCTCCCCGGGGTTTACCTACGAGCAGTACTTC. Translating it yields CASSPGFTYEQYF.